This entry describes one T cell receptor beta chain. Its antigen is currently unknown. These data are taken from a study of response to subunit inactivated influenza vaccine. Study-wide findings and caveats: Only a handful of new T cells, the authors suggested, are recruited with each seasonal influenza vaccination.

TCRdb ran MiXCR on the RT-PCR reads and lists one entry per CDR3 protein. The sample holds over 800,000 distinct CDR3 sequences, around 21% seen once. The V gene lost 8 bases and the J gene lost 5 bases, with 14 bases spanning the gap. There are 13 residues in the CDR3. This chain uses TRBV12-3 or TRBV12-4 with TRBJ2-3, with D possibly called TRBD1 or TRBD2 (5 bases each). The TCR was taken from a man in his forties or fifties who received an inactivated influenza vaccine. The material sequenced was PBMCs from blood, taken about 5 days after vaccination. Here the CDR3 reads CASGDLGVDTQYF. The CDR3 DNA follows: TGTGCCAGCGGGGACCTGGGTGTAGATACGCAGTATTTT.